The T cell receptor beta chain described here comes from a study of tumor and adjacent non-tumor tissue in lung cancer. In germline, CDR1 is WSHSY, CDR2 SAAADI. The CDR3 spans 14 residues. Trimming took off 9 bases at V and 0 bases at J, with 13 bases between the two ends. Three rounds of nested PCR, following a modified ARM-PCR protocol, produced the TCRbeta library. A single record per CDR3 protein comes from TCRdb applying MiXCR to the multiplex PCR reads. The repertoire holds around 80,000 distinct CDR3 sequences, with approximately 78% as singletons. Study-level points and caveats: Compared with tumor, normal lung showed significantly lower TCR diversity.

This sample's RNA came from whole unsorted tissue. This non-tumor lung sample came from over 3 cm beyond the tumor edge. Note on this clonotype: Its matching antigen is unknown.

Sequenced material: distant non-tumor lung tissue. The rearrangement joins TRBV10-2 to TRBJ2-3, with D tentatively TRBD1 (6 bases). The origin of this receptor is a man in his fifties or sixties with non-small cell lung cancer. CDR3 sequence (DNA): TGCGCCAGTGAGTCAGGGGCTAGCACAGATACGCAGTATTTT. Translation gives CASESGASTDTQYF.